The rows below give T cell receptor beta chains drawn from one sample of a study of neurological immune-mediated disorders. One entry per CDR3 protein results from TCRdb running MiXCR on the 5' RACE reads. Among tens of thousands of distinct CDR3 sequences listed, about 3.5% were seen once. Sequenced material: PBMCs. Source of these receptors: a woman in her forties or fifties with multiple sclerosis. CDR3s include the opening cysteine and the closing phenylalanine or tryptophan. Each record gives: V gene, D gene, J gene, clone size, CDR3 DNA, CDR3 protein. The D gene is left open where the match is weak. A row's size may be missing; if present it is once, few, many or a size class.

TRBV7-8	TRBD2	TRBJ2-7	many	TGTGCCAGCAGCCCCACTAGCGGAGGGTTCCCCTACGAGCAGTACTTC	CASSPTSGGFPYEQYF
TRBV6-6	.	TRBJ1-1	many	TGTGCCAGCAGTTACTTAAACACTGAAGCTTTCTTT	CASSYLNTEAFF
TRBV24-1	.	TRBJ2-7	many	TGTGCCACCAGTGACCGGGACGGCCCCTGGGAGCAGTACTTC	CATSDRDGPWEQYF
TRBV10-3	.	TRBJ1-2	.	TGTGCCATCAGTGAGTCAAGCAGGGGATATGGCTACACCTTC	CAISESSRGYGYTF
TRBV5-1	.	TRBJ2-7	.	TGCGCCAGCAGCTTGGGTGGGACTCAATCCTACGAGCAGTACTTC	CASSLGGTQSYEQYF
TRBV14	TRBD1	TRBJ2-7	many	TGTGCCAGCAGCCAACTCCGGACAGGAGGCTACTACGAGCAGTACTTC	CASSQLRTGGYYEQYF
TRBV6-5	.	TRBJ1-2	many	TGTGCCAGCAGTTACTCTCTTGGCTATGGCTACACCTTC	CASSYSLGYGYTF
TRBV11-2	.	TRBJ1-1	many	TGTGCCAGCAGTTTCACAGGAGGGAACACTGAAGCTTTCTTT	CASSFTGGNTEAFF
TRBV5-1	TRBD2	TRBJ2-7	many	TGCGCCAGCAGCTTGTCCGGGGAGGGGTCCCACGAGCAGTACTTC	CASSLSGEGSHEQYF
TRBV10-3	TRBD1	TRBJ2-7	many	TGTGCCATCAGTGAGTCTACAGGGGCCTCCTACGAGCAGTACTTC	CAISESTGASYEQYF
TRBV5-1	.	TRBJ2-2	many	TGCGCCAGCAGCTTGACTAGCAGAAACACCGGGGAGCTGTTTTTT	CASSLTSRNTGELFF
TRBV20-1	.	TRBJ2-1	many	TGCAGTGCTAGGCTTGCGATCGAGCAGTTCTTC	CSARLAIEQFF
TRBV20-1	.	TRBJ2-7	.	TGCAGTGCTAGAGTAGGAAAGGGACTGTCAGAGCAGTACTTC	CSARVGKGLSEQYF
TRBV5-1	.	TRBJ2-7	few	TGCGCCAGCAGCCCAACCGGGACCAGGCAGTACTTC	CASSPTGTRQYF
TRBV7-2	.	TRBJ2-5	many	TGTGCCAGCAGCTTAGCGGGTCAGTTGTCGGAGACCCAGTACTTC	CASSLAGQLSETQYF
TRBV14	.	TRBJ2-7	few	TGTGCCAGCAGCCAGAACAGGGTAGGCGAGCAGTACTTC	CASSQNRVGEQYF
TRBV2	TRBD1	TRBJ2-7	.	TGTGCCAGCACCGAAAACAGGGGTTCCGAGCAGTACTTC	CASTENRGSEQYF
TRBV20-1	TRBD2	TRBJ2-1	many	TGCAGTGCTGGGCTAGCGGGAGGGATAAATGAGCAGTTCTTC	CSAGLAGGINEQFF
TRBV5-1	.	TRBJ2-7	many	TGCGCCAGCAGCTTGGGAGCCTCCTCCGAGCAGTACTTC	CASSLGASSEQYF
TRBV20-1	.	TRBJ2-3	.	TGCAGTGCTAGAGCCGCTCCCTTCTCAGATACGCAGTATTTT	CSARAAPFSDTQYF
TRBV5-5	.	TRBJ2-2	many	TGTGCCAGCAGCTTCAGGGTTTCGGCCGGGGAGCTGTTTTTT	CASSFRVSAGELFF
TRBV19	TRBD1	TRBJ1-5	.	TGTGCCAGTAGTATGGGGACAGGCCCTAGGCCCCAGCATTTT	CASSMGTGPRPQHF
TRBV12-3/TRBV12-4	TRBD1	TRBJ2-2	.	TGTGCCAGCAGCCCACAGGGGTTTACCGGGGAGCTGTTTTTT	CASSPQGFTGELFF
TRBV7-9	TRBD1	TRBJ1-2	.	TGTGCCAGCAGCCCCGGCGGACAGGGAGCTAACTATGGCTACACCTTC	CASSPGGQGANYGYTF
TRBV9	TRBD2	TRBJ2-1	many	TGTGCCAGCAGCCCCCAGACTAGCGGGACTTTCAGCTCCTACAATGAGCAGTTCTTC	CASSPQTSGTFSSYNEQFF
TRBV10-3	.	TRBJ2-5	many	TGTGCCATCAGTGAGCGTGGGACCCAAGAGACCCAGTACTTC	CAISERGTQETQYF
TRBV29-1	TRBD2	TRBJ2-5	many	TGCAGCGTTGAAGGTTCGCGACTAGCGGAAGAGACCCAGTACTTC	CSVEGSRLAEETQYF
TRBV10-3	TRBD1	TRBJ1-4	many	TGTGCCATCAGTGAGTCGATGGGACAGGCTAATGAAAAACTGTTTTTT	CAISESMGQANEKLFF